The TCR beta chain under discussion was sequenced for a study of Ad26.COV2.S vaccination and SARS-CoV-2 variants. The ends lost 6 bases at V and 4 bases at J; junction bases unmatched: 14. Germline assignment: CDR1 MDHEN and CDR2 SYDVKM. The CDR3 has 17 amino acids. This table comes from immunoSEQ multiplex PCR, and its TCRdb copy is limited to in-frame clones, with some not included. The table shows 350,000 to 500,000 clones, with 85% to 90% occurring only once. Treatment indicated: around 19 received Ad26.COV2.S at low or high dose, single or two shots; roughly five received placebo; per-sample allocation not given. After the first vaccine or placebo injection, samples were drawn on day 63.

The rearrangement uses TRBV28 and TRBJ2-5; 10 nucleotides align to TRBD2. The sample was peripheral blood, taken in a trial of Ad26.COV2.S vaccine versus placebo. This sequence originates from a person between 18 and 59 years old who received the Ad26.COV2.S COVID-19 vaccine or a placebo. The chain's CDR3 is CASSTSRERGGGETQYF. The CDR3 nucleotides are TGTGCCAGCAGCACCTCTAGGGAGCGGGGGGGTGGAGAGACCCAGTACTTC.